The following is a T cell receptor beta chain sequence with its context. Its antigen is not yet known. Per-base quality was not reported, and no clone a single base away is much larger than it. The sample's time point label is to be understood as: baseline before oral tofacitinib. Lesional scalp punch biopsies and peripheral blood were obtained from alopecia areata patients. After PBMCs were isolated by density centrifugation and stained for CD3, CD4 and CD8, a FACSAria was used to sort CD4+ and CD8+ T cells. The source of the sample is a study of CD8+ T cells in alopecia areata (dated by TCRdb to between 2018 and 2020). With regard to the full study: Treated patients were enrolled in an open-label pilot trial of oral tofacitinib, 5 to 10 mg twice daily, for moderate-to-severe alopecia areata. Tofacitinib was administered for 6 to 18 months, and 6 months of follow-up off drug were then conducted to assess delayed response and recurrence. To study T cell clonal expansion in alopecia areata, the researchers applied high-throughput TCRbeta sequencing to both the C3H/HeJ mouse model and human patients. Scalp tissue and sorted CD4+ and CD8+ peripheral blood T cells from patchy and totalis/universalis alopecia areata patients and from healthy controls were covered by human TCRbeta sequencing. Biopsies were taken from tofacitinib-treated patients at baseline and again at 4 and 24 weeks into treatment, and several of those patients also had a later scalp biopsy. Scalp clonality was compared among normal scalp (n=4), patchy alopecia areata scalp (n=8), and alopecia totalis/universalis scalp (n=8). RNA came from the PAXgene miRNA kit for fixed scalp, the miRNeasy kit for PBMCs, and the RNeasy kit for mouse skin. TCRbeta CDR3 regions were amplified by immunoSEQ multiplex PCR using 35 Vbeta forward and 13 Jbeta reverse primers. The paper's findings and limits, for the study overall: Resident alphabeta T cells in normal human skin are also sequenced, complicating scalp TCR repertoire analysis, unlike mouse skin dominated by gammadelta T cells. Compared with normal scalp, lesional scalp, particularly in alopecia totalis/universalis, had higher clonality and more expanded CD8+ clones, which suggests antigenic drive. Compared with mice, TCR sequences shared between patients were less clear, possibly partly because of HLA diversity across the patient population.

The CDR3 numbers 18 residues from cysteine through phenylalanine. This entry keeps only the CDR3 DNA: 54 bases, framed from base 1. According to the germline V gene, CDR1 reads SGHRS and CDR2 reads YFSETQ. Relative to germline, V is 0 bases shorter and J is 0 bases shorter, with 18 bases between their ends. Libraries came from the immunoSEQ multiplex PCR assay. To provide template for TCR sequencing, every sample had RNA extracted and reverse transcribed into cDNA. SuperScript III was used to make first-strand cDNA, primed with a 2:1 mix of oligo-dT and random hexamers. Amplification bias was assessed with a synthetic immune receptor repertoire, and residual bias was removed computationally. On the authors' methods: Raw reads were preprocessed to remove errors, and CDR3 was defined by IMGT conventions from the conserved cysteine to phenylalanine. Clonality was computed as 1 minus the Shannon entropy, with the entropy normalized by log2 of the number of productive unique TCRs. CD4 or CD8 identity of scalp clones was inferred by cross-referencing scalp TCRbeta sequences with sorted blood CD4 and CD8 repertoires. As stored in TCRdb, this immuneACCESS dataset retains in-frame rearrangements with V and J assigned. A fraction of the clones does not appear; measured against another copy, unresolved V genes explain less than half of the discrepancy, and the remainder lacks a known reason. That table supplies the V and J calls and clone size; D and trimming were determined from the DNA. This sample is represented by hundreds of thousands of clones; around 62% of them were singletons. The ten largest account for around 0.44% of the sample.

The sequencing used CD4+ T cells sorted from blood, collected at week 0. The receptor was isolated from a human donor with alopecia areata. The sequence joins TRBV5-1 to TRBJ1-1; the D gene lacks a confident call. The bases are TGCGCCAGCAGCTTGGATGGCAGCCTTGGGTTGATGAACACTGAAGCTTTCTTT. Translated, this gives CASSLDGSLGLMNTEAFF. Extended through the reference TRBV5-1 and TRBJ1-1 proteins, this CDR3 yields the full variable domain: KAGVTQTPRYLIKTRGQQVTLSCSPISGHRSVSWYQQTPGQGLQFLFEYFSETQRNKGNFPGRFSGRQFSNSRSEMNVSTLELGDSALYLCASSLDGSLGLMNTEAFFGQGTRLTVV.